This is a list of T cell receptor beta chains from one sample in a study of shared clonotypes between healthy human individuals. Assay used: immunoSEQ multiplex PCR; TCRdb lists only in-frame clones, some missing. The repertoire holds some 1,600,000 clones, with approximately 98% as singletons. The sequenced sample consisted of naive CD4+ T cells sorted from blood. All receptors come from a man in his thirties or forties in good health. Both conserved end residues are part of each CDR3. D genes are given only for firm matches. Clone size appears in some rows only: once, few, many, or a class for an expanded clone.

size: NA; D: NA; V: TRBV5-4; J: TRBJ1-1; DNA: TGTGCCAGCAGCTTGGTGGCTCAAAGGGGGACTGAAGCTTTCTTT; CDR3: CASSLVAQRGTEAFF
size: NA; D: TRBD2; V: TRBV7-2; J: TRBJ2-7; DNA: TGTGCCAGCACCACGACGAGACTAGCACCCCTTCGAGCTTACGAGCAGTACTTC; CDR3: CASTTTRLAPLRAYEQYF
size: NA; D: NA; V: TRBV28; J: TRBJ2-6; DNA: TGTGCCAGCAGTTTGCCGAACTCTGGGGCCAACGTCCTGACTTTC; CDR3: CASSLPNSGANVLTF
size: NA; D: NA; V: TRBV7-9; J: TRBJ1-4; DNA: TGTGCCAGCGCCGCCCGGGCTAAAGAAAAACTGTTTTTT; CDR3: CASAARAKEKLFF
size: NA; D: NA; V: TRBV5-1; J: TRBJ2-5; DNA: TGCGCCAGCAGCTTGGCCGTCAGCGTGACAACGCAAGAGACCCAGTACTTC; CDR3: CASSLAVSVTTQETQYF
size: NA; D: NA; V: TRBV6-6; J: TRBJ2-5; DNA: TGTGCCAGCAGTTACTTGGCGTCTCAAGAGACCCAGTACTTC; CDR3: CASSYLASQETQYF
size: NA; D: TRBD2; V: TRBV7-8; J: TRBJ2-2; DNA: TGTGCCAGCAGCTCAGATCCGGGACTAGTTACCGGGGAGCTGTTTTTT; CDR3: CASSSDPGLVTGELFF
size: NA; D: NA; V: TRBV4-3; J: TRBJ2-1; DNA: TGCGCCAGCAGCCAAGCCCCGGCAGGCTACAATGAGCAGTTCTTC; CDR3: CASSQAPAGYNEQFF
size: NA; D: NA; V: TRBV15; J: TRBJ2-7; DNA: TGTGCCACCAGCAGAGACGGACCCTACGAGCAGTACTTC; CDR3: CATSRDGPYEQYF
size: NA; D: TRBD1; V: TRBV6-1; J: TRBJ2-7; DNA: TGTGCCAGCAGTGAAGCGGACAGGTTAGTCTACGAGCAGTACTTC; CDR3: CASSEADRLVYEQYF
size: NA; D: NA; V: TRBV27; J: TRBJ1-1; DNA: TGTGCCAGCAGAGTAAAAACCGAAGCTTTCTTT; CDR3: CASRVKTEAFF
size: NA; D: TRBD2; V: TRBV9; J: TRBJ2-2; DNA: TGTGCCAGCAGTGAAACCGGGACTAGCGGGTATGCCGGGGAGCTGTTTTTT; CDR3: CASSETGTSGYAGELFF
size: NA; D: NA; V: TRBV5-5; J: TRBJ2-3; DNA: TGTGCCAGCAGCTTGGCCGTGGTATCAGATACGCAGTATTTT; CDR3: CASSLAVVSDTQYF
size: NA; D: NA; V: TRBV5-6; J: TRBJ2-4; DNA: TGTGCCAGCAGCTTGGCTCTAGCCAAAAACATTCAGTACTTC; CDR3: CASSLALAKNIQYF
size: NA; D: TRBD2; V: TRBV5-1; J: TRBJ2-5; DNA: TGCGCCAGCAGCCCTAAAGCGGGAGTCCTAGAGACCCAGTACTTC; CDR3: CASSPKAGVLETQYF
size: NA; D: NA; V: TRBV27; J: TRBJ2-5; DNA: TGTGCCAGCAGTTATCTGTACCAAGAGACCCAGTACTTC; CDR3: CASSYLYQETQYF
size: NA; D: NA; V: TRBV29-1; J: TRBJ1-1; DNA: TGCAGCGTTTCGAGGTGGGAGAACACTGAAGCTTTCTTT; CDR3: CSVSRWENTEAFF
size: once; D: NA; V: TRBV19; J: TRBJ2-2; DNA: TGTGCCAGTAGTATGGGGCCGAACACCGGGGAGCTGTTTTTT; CDR3: CASSMGPNTGELFF
size: once; D: NA; V: TRBV19; J: TRBJ2-1; DNA: TGTGCCAGTACCCATACCCTCGCAGCGTCATACAATGAGCAGTTCTTC; CDR3: CASTHTLAASYNEQFF
size: NA; D: NA; V: TRBV29-1; J: TRBJ2-7; DNA: TGCAGCGCGCGGGACTCCCAAGCATCGTACGAGCAGTACTTC; CDR3: CSARDSQASYEQYF
size: once; D: NA; V: TRBV4-1; J: TRBJ2-2; DNA: TGCGCCAGCAGCCAAGGGGCGGGACAGAATCACCCCGGGGAGCTGTTTTTT; CDR3: CASSQGAGQNHPGELFF
size: NA; D: NA; V: TRBV28; J: TRBJ1-5; DNA: TGTGCCAGCAGTCCCAAGCTATGGGGAAATCAGCCCCAGCATTTT; CDR3: CASSPKLWGNQPQHF
size: NA; D: TRBD2; V: TRBV15; J: TRBJ2-1; DNA: TGTGCCACCAGCAGCCCAAGAAGGCGTTCTAGCGGAGACAGCTCCTACAATGAGCAGTTCTTC; CDR3: CATSSPRRRSSGDSSYNEQFF
size: NA; D: NA; V: TRBV18; J: TRBJ2-1; DNA: TGTGCCAGCGGAGTAAAGGGAGAAGCCTACAATGAGCAGTTCTTC; CDR3: CASGVKGEAYNEQFF
size: NA; D: NA; V: TRBV29-1; J: TRBJ1-1; DNA: TGCAGCGGGGATCGGGGGGAGCAAAACACTGAAGCTTTCTTT; CDR3: CSGDRGEQNTEAFF
size: NA; D: NA; V: TRBV28; J: TRBJ2-5; DNA: TGTGCCAGCAGGCTGTTCGTCAGGGGCTTTGAGACCCAGTACTTC; CDR3: CASRLFVRGFETQYF
size: NA; D: TRBD1; V: TRBV4-1; J: TRBJ2-7; DNA: TGCGCCAGCAGCCGTGGACAGGACCACGAGCAGTACTTC; CDR3: CASSRGQDHEQYF
size: NA; D: NA; V: TRBV18; J: TRBJ2-1; DNA: TGTGCCAGCTCACCAACCGTGGTGGACAATGAGCAGTTCTTC; CDR3: CASSPTVVDNEQFF
size: once; D: NA; V: TRBV15; J: TRBJ2-3; DNA: TGTGCCACCACCCGCAGGGGAGGGGCGGGCACAGATACGCAGTATTTT; CDR3: CATTRRGGAGTDTQYF
size: NA; D: NA; V: TRBV18; J: TRBJ2-7; DNA: TGTGCCAGCTCACCACCTACTCCAGGGGCCTACGAGCAGTACTTC; CDR3: CASSPPTPGAYEQYF
size: NA; D: NA; V: TRBV18; J: TRBJ2-6; DNA: TGTGCCAGCTCACCTCGAGCGTCGGGACGGAATAGCCACTCTGGGGCCAACGTCCTGACTTTC; CDR3: CASSPRASGRNSHSGANVLTF
size: NA; D: TRBD2; V: TRBV4-1; J: TRBJ2-1; DNA: TGCGCCAGCAGCCTAACTAGCGGGAGTCCCAATGAGCAGTTCTTC; CDR3: CASSLTSGSPNEQFF
size: NA; D: NA; V: TRBV25-1; J: TRBJ2-1; DNA: TGTGCCAGCAAGGAGCGCCGCACCTACAATGAGCAGTTCTTC; CDR3: CASKERRTYNEQFF
size: NA; D: NA; V: TRBV4-3; J: TRBJ2-1; DNA: TGCGCCAGCAGCCAAGATCCGGACTCCTACAATGAGCAGTTCTTC; CDR3: CASSQDPDSYNEQFF
size: NA; D: NA; V: TRBV5-1; J: TRBJ1-1; DNA: TGCGCCAGCAGCTCCGGGGTGGGAACTGAAGCTTTCTTT; CDR3: CASSSGVGTEAFF
size: once; D: NA; V: TRBV30; J: TRBJ1-1; DNA: TGTGCCTGGAGTGTGACCCGAGGACGCAGGATGAACACTGAAGCTTTCTTT; CDR3: CAWSVTRGRRMNTEAFF
size: NA; D: TRBD1; V: TRBV7-9; J: TRBJ2-1; DNA: TGTGCCAGCAGCTTACCGGGACAGGGTTACAATGAGCAGTTCTTC; CDR3: CASSLPGQGYNEQFF